This TCR beta chain was profiled in a study of early T cells in non-severe SARS-CoV-2 infection. TCRdb fed the 5' RACE reads into MiXCR, producing one record per CDR3 protein. The table lists about 68,000 distinct CDR3 sequences, approximately 11% of them singletons. This clonotype was counted between two and nine times. The J segment lost 2 bases and the V segment lost 4 bases, leaving 6 bases of the junction unmatched. The CDR3 is 15 residues long. The germline V gene encodes CDR1 MNHEY and CDR2 SMNVEV (reference sequence). This TCR was recovered from an adult who was a healthcare worker with PCR-confirmed SARS-CoV-2 infection or an uninfected control (not recorded which). Sequencing used whole blood. This rearrangement joins TRBV27 to TRBJ2-7, with TRBD1 matching over 9 bases. The CDR3: CASSSPRTGAYEQYF. Written as DNA, the CDR3 is TGTGCCAGCAGTTCCCCACGGACAGGGGCCTACGAGCAGTACTTC.